This T cell receptor (beta chain) appears in the sequencing data of a study of blood T cell repertoires in COVID-19. This clone is a singleton in its sample. The J segment lost 7 bases and the V segment lost 5 bases, leaving 7 bases of the junction unmatched. CDR3 length equals 13 residues. Germline assignment: CDR1 SGHRS and CDR2 YFSETQ. Per the authors' pipeline: The assay estimated nucleated cells by amplifying reference gene primers. The repertoire was sequenced with immunoSEQ multiplex PCR; TCRdb's copy has only in-frame clones and lacks some. That table gives V, J and clone size, and the DNA gave D and trimming. The sample contains roughly 73,000 clones, 78% of which appear only once.

The TCR originated in a human donor in a cohort sampled during active COVID-19. Sequencing was performed on peripheral blood. The V gene is TRBV5-1, the J gene TRBJ2-5, with 8 bases that match TRBD1. This CDR3 reads CASSYGTGGTQYF. For the CDR3, the DNA is TGCGCCAGCAGTTATGGGACAGGCGGGACCCAGTACTTC.